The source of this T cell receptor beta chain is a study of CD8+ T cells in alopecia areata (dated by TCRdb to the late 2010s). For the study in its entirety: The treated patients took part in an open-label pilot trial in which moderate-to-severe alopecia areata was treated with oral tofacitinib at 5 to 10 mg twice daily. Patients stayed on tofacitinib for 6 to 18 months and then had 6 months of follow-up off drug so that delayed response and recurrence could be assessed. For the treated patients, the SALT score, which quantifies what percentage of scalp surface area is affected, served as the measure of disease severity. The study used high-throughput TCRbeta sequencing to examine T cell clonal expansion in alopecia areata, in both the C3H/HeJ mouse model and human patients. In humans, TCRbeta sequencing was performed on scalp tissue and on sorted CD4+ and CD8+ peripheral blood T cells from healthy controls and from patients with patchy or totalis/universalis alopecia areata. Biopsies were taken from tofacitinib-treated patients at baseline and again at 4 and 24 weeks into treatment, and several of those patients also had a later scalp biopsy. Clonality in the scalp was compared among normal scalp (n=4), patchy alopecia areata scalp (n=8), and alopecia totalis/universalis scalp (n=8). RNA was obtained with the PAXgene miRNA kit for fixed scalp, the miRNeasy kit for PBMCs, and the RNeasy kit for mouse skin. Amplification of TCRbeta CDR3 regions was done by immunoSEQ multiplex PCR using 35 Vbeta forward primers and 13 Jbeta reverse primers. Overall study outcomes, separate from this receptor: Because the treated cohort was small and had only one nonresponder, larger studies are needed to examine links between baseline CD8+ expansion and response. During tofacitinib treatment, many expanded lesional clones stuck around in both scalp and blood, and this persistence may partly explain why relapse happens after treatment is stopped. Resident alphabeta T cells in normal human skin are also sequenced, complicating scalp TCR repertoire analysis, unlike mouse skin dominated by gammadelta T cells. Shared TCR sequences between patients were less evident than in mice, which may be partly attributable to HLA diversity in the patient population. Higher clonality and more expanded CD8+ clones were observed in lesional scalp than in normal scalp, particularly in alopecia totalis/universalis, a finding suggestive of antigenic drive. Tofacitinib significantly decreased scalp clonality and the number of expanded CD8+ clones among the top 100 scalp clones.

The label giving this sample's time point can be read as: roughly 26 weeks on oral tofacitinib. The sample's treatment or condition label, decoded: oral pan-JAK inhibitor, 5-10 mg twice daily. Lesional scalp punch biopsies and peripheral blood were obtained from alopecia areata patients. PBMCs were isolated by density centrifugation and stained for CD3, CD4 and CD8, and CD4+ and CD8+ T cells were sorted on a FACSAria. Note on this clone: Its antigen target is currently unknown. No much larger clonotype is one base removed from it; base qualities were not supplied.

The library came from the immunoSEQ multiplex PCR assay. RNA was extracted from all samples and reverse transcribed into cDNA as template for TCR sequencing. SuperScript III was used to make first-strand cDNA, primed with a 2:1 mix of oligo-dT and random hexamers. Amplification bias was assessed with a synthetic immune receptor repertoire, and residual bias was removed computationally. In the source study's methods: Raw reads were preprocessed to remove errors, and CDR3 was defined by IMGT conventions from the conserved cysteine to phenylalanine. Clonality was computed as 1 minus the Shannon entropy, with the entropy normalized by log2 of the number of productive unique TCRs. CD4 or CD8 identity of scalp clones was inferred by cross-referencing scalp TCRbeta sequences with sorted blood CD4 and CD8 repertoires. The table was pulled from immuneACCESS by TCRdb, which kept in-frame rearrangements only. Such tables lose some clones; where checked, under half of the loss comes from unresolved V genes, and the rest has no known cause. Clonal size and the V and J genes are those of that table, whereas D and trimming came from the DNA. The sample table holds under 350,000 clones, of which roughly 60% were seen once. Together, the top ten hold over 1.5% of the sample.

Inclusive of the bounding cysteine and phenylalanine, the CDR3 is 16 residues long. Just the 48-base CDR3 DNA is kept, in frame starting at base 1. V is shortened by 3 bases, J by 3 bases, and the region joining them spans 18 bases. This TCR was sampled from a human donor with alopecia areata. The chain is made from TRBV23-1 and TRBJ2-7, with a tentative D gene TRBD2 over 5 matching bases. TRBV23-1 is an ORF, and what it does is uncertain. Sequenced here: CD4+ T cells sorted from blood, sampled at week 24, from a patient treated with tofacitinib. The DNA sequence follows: TGCGCCAGCAGTCATCCACACGGGGTTAAAAGCTACGAGCAGTACTTC. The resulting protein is CASSHPHGVKSYEQYF.